The rows below give T cell receptor beta chains drawn from one sample of a study of CD8 T cells in ankylosing spondylitis. TCRdb independently ran MiXCR on the 5' RACE reads; one entry per CDR3 protein. The sample records about 270,000 distinct CDR3 sequences, under 35% being singletons. Sequencing was carried out using blood, either unsorted or a sorted T cell fraction (not recorded which). These receptors came from a male donor with ankylosing spondylitis or in good health (not recorded which). The CDR3 runs from the conserved cysteine through the conserved F or W. A D gene is named only where the DNA matches it firmly. Some rows have no size entry. The others give once, few or many, or a class for an expanded clone.

abundance | j_gene | d_gene | v_gene | CDR3nt | CDR3aa
NA | TRBJ2-7 | TRBD2 | TRBV27 | TGTGCCAGCAGCTCCCCAGGGACTAGCGGGGGGGAGCAGTACTTC | CASSSPGTSGGEQYF
NA | TRBJ2-3 | NA | TRBV4-2 | TGTGCCAGCAGCCAAGATACGTCAGGACTGAGCACAGATACGCAGTATTTT | CASSQDTSGLSTDTQYF
NA | TRBJ1-1 | TRBD1 | TRBV29-1 | TGCAGCGTTGAGAAACAGGGGAAGAACACTGAAGCTTTCTTT | CSVEKQGKNTEAFF
few | TRBJ1-4 | NA | TRBV6-5 | TGTGCCAGCAGTTACTACCCAGACAGAAAACTGTTTTTT | CASSYYPDRKLFF
NA | TRBJ2-1 | NA | TRBV5-1 | TGCGCCAGCAGCATGGGAGATTACAATGAGCAGTTCTTC | CASSMGDYNEQFF
NA | TRBJ2-3 | NA | TRBV3-1 | TGTGCCAGCAGCCAAGATGGAGGGGGTGGCACAGATACGCAGTATTTT | CASSQDGGGGTDTQYF
few | TRBJ2-5 | TRBD2 | TRBV29-1 | TGCAGCGTTGAGGGGACTAGCGGGGAGGAAGAGACCCAGTACTTC | CSVEGTSGEEETQYF
NA | TRBJ1-2 | NA | TRBV10-3 | TGTGCCATCAGTGAGTCGAGGGTGGACGGCTACACCTTC | CAISESRVDGYTF
once | TRBJ2-7 | NA | TRBV12-3/TRBV12-4 | TGTGCCAGCAGCCACGGCCGCGGCTACGAGCAGTACTTC | CASSHGRGYEQYF
NA | TRBJ2-1 | NA | TRBV10-3 | TGTGCCAGTACCTTAGGGGACCCCTACAATGAGCAGTTCTTC | CASTLGDPYNEQFF
NA | TRBJ2-3 | TRBD2 | TRBV15 | TGTGCCACCAGCAGCAGACTAGCGGGGGAGGATACGCAGTATTTT | CATSSRLAGEDTQYF
NA | TRBJ1-2 | NA | TRBV6-5 | TGTGCCAGCAGTTACTACCGGACAGCTAACTATGGCTACACCTTC | CASSYYRTANYGYTF
NA | TRBJ1-6 | TRBD1 | TRBV6-5 | TGTGCCAGCAGTTACCTCCGGCCACAGGGGGATTCACCCCTCCACTTT | CASSYLRPQGDSPLHF
NA | TRBJ1-2 | NA | TRBV5-5 | TGTGCCAGCAGCAGGGGGGATAGCTTCTATGGCTACACCTTC | CASSRGDSFYGYTF
few | TRBJ2-3 | NA | TRBV20-1 | TGCAGTGCCAATCAGCCCCGACAGACTAGCACAGATACGCAGTATTTT | CSANQPRQTSTDTQYF
NA | TRBJ2-7 | NA | TRBV20-1 | TGCAGTGCTAGAGACTCCCATGGAGACGAGCAGTACTTC | CSARDSHGDEQYF
NA | TRBJ2-2 | NA | TRBV5-1 | TGCGCCAGCAGCTTCGGGGGGCCGGACACCGGGGAGCTGTTTTTT | CASSFGGPDTGELFF
few | TRBJ2-2 | TRBD2 | TRBV20-1 | TGCAGTGCTAGAGAAGCGGGGGCCCCGAACACCGGGGAGCTGTTTTTT | CSAREAGAPNTGELFF
many | TRBJ2-3 | NA | TRBV5-5 | TGTGCCAGCAGCTTGGATGTTGCGGCGTGGGATACGCAGTATTTT | CASSLDVAAWDTQYF
many | TRBJ2-7 | NA | TRBV29-1 | TGCAGCGTTGAAGTAGGGGCGGGGACCACCTACGAGCAGTACTTC | CSVEVGAGTTYEQYF
NA | TRBJ2-2 | NA | TRBV5-5 | TGTGCCAGCAGCACCGGGACATACACCGGGGAGCTGTTTTTT | CASSTGTYTGELFF
few | TRBJ1-2 | TRBD1 | TRBV11-1 | TGTGCCAGCAGCTTGGGACCATACCGAGGGACAGATTTCGCTACTAACTATGGCTACACCTTC | CASSLGPYRGTDFATNYGYTF
NA | TRBJ2-7 | NA | TRBV7-6 | TGTGCCAGCAGCGTCGAAACAGGGTTCTCCTACGAGCAGTACTTC | CASSVETGFSYEQYF
few | TRBJ2-3 | TRBD2 | TRBV20-1 | TGCAGTGCCCACCCGCAGCGGGGGCGGGATACGCAGTATTTT | CSAHPQRGRDTQYF
NA | TRBJ1-1 | NA | TRBV20-1 | TGCAGTGCTAGAGATCAGGGGATGGGGACTGAAGCTTTCTTT | CSARDQGMGTEAFF
NA | TRBJ2-5 | TRBD1 | TRBV20-1 | TGCAGTGCCACCAAACAGGGGGTCCAAGAGACCCAGTACTTC | CSATKQGVQETQYF
NA | TRBJ2-1 | TRBD1 | TRBV29-1 | TGCAGCGCTGAGGGGGGACAGGGTGCCAATGAGCAGTTCTTC | CSAEGGQGANEQFF
NA | TRBJ1-2 | NA | TRBV6-5 | TGTGCCAGCAGTTACTCGGCAGAGAACTATGGCTACACCTTC | CASSYSAENYGYTF
few | TRBJ2-7 | NA | TRBV5-4 | TGTGCCAGCAGCCCACTAGAGGGGGACGAGCAGTACTTC | CASSPLEGDEQYF
few | TRBJ1-2 | NA | TRBV29-1 | TGCAGCGCTACAACCAACTATGGCTACACCTTC | CSATTNYGYTF
NA | TRBJ2-1 | NA | TRBV29-1 | TGCAGCGTTGCCGGGGGGCCCTACAATGAGCAGTTCTTC | CSVAGGPYNEQFF
NA | TRBJ2-7 | NA | TRBV29-1 | TGCAGCGTTGAAGGGCAGGGTTACTACGAGCAGTACTTC | CSVEGQGYYEQYF
NA | TRBJ2-3 | NA | TRBV29-1 | TGCAGCGTTGAAGTCAAAGATACGCAGTATTTT | CSVEVKDTQYF
few | TRBJ2-5 | TRBD2 | TRBV20-1 | TGCAGTGCCCCGGGACTAGTGGGGAGGGAGACCCAGTACTTC | CSAPGLVGRETQYF
NA | TRBJ2-5 | NA | TRBV18 | TGTGCCAGCTCACCGCAGGGGCCGGGGGACCAAGAGACCCAGTACTTC | CASSPQGPGDQETQYF
few | TRBJ1-1 | TRBD1 | TRBV6-1 | TGTGCCAGCCGCCCCCCGGGACAGGGGGGGAACACTGAAGCTTTCTTT | CASRPPGQGGNTEAFF
few | TRBJ1-1 | TRBD1 | TRBV12-3/TRBV12-4 | TGTGCCAGCAGTTTACAGGGGGCAAACACTGAAGCTTTCTTT | CASSLQGANTEAFF
NA | TRBJ1-6 | TRBD1 | TRBV29-1 | TGCAGCGTTGAAGGAACAGGGGTGGGGTCACCCCTCCACTTT | CSVEGTGVGSPLHF
few | TRBJ2-3 | NA | TRBV20-1 | TGCAGTGCCCCAGTAGGGGGGGGGAGCACAGATACGCAGTATTTT | CSAPVGGGSTDTQYF
few | TRBJ2-7 | NA | TRBV12-3/TRBV12-4 | TGTGCCAGCAGTTTCGCCGGGGTCTCCTACGAGCAGTACTTC | CASSFAGVSYEQYF
NA | TRBJ1-1 | NA | TRBV20-1 | TGCAGTGCTAGCTTTGTACAGGTGATTGAAGCTTTCTTT | CSASFVQVIEAFF
NA | TRBJ2-7 | NA | TRBV6-1 | TGTGCCAGCAGTGATCTGGGGGAGCAGTACTTC | CASSDLGEQYF
NA | TRBJ2-5 | NA | TRBV20-1 | TGCAGTGCTAGAACAGTACGAGGGAGGCAAGAGACCCAGTACTTC | CSARTVRGRQETQYF
NA | TRBJ2-7 | NA | TRBV6-1 | TGTGCCAGCCGAGCGAGGGGATCCTACGAGCAGTACTTC | CASRARGSYEQYF
NA | TRBJ2-2 | TRBD2 | TRBV29-1 | TGCAGCGTTGAAGTCAGGACTAGCGGGTACACCGGGGAGCTGTTTTTT | CSVEVRTSGYTGELFF
NA | TRBJ2-5 | NA | TRBV12-3/TRBV12-4 | TGTGCCAGCAGCCCCGGGGGTACTGAGTACTTC | CASSPGGTEYF
NA | TRBJ1-1 | TRBD1 | TRBV5-1 | TGCGCCAGCGGGACAGGGATGAACACTGAAGCTTTCTTT | CASGTGMNTEAFF
few | TRBJ2-2 | NA | TRBV10-3 | TGTGCCATCAGTGACCGCGGGGATAGCGGCACCGGGGAGCTGTTTTTT | CAISDRGDSGTGELFF